The rows below give T cell receptor beta chains drawn from one sample of a study of shared clonotypes between healthy human individuals. Sequencing used immunoSEQ multiplex PCR; TCRdb keeps in-frame clones, though not all of them. The sample lists about 480,000 clones, over 75% seen once, with approximately 12% in the top ten. Sample: PBMCs. The receptor source for this set is a woman between 40 and 55 years old in good health. Some clones in this sample may be carry-over from other donors' samples. The conserved cysteine and the conserved F or W are not part of the CDR3 here. Fields, in order: V gene, J gene, CDR3 protein.

>TRBV6-6|TRBJ1-3
ASSYGPQASGNTIY
>TRBV14|TRBJ1-2
ASSQGGGLGYGYT
>TRBV19|TRBJ2-1
ASSLAGLAYNEQF
>TRBV28|TRBJ1-2
ASSSTGASYGYT
>TRBV5-4|TRBJ2-7
ASSLPQGATSGEQY
>TRBV7-6|TRBJ2-1
ASSLVWSAYNEQF
>TRBV11-2|TRBJ1-5
ASSLGRNQPQH
>TRBV7-6|TRBJ1-2
ASSSGLNYGYT
>TRBV6-1|TRBJ1-5
ASSELGHENQPQH
>TRBV11-2|TRBJ2-3
ASSLSPTDTQY
>TRBV5-1|TRBJ2-4
ASSFLAGGPLNIQY
>TRBV6-4|TRBJ1-4
ASRPSGNNEKLF
>TRBV15|TRBJ2-2
ATKQGSLTGELF
>TRBV30|TRBJ1-5
AWSAGGQGLNRQPQH
>TRBV7-9|TRBJ2-7
ASSLEAGPYEQY